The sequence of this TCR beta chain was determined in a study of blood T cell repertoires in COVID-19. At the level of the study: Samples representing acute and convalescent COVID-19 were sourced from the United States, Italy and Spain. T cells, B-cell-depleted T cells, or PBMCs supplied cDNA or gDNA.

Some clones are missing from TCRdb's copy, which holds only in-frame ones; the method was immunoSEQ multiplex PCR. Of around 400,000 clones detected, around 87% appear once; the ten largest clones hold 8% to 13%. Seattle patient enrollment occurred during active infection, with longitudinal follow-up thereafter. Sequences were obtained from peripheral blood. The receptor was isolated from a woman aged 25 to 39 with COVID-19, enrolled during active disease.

This CDR3 reads CATSDLNTNTGELFF. The CDR3, as DNA: TGTGCCACCAGTGATTTGAACACCAACACCGGGGAGCTGTTTTTT. This chain connects TRBV24-1 to TRBJ2-2; no definite D call. The V gene's germline CDR1 is KGHDR and CDR2 SFDVKD. V was shortened by 0 bases and J by 2 bases, with 6 bases between the two germline ends. CDR3 length equals 15 residues.